This T cell receptor beta chain was profiled in a study of OX40 agonist ivuxolimab in advanced cancers. Broadly, across the study: Ivuxolimab was an agonistic, fully human IgG2 monoclonal antibody directed against OX40 (CD134), a costimulatory receptor. Intravenous ivuxolimab was administered to patients every 2 weeks at six dose levels: 0.01, 0.1, 0.3, 1.5, 3 and 10 mg/kg. Among the approximately 50 dose-escalation patients, about 19 had hepatocellular carcinoma, about 15 melanoma, 9 renal cell carcinoma and 9 head and neck cancer. In the dose-escalation cohort, 82.7% of patients were male, and the mean age was approximately 60 years, with a range of about 23 to 90. Patients were allowed to have had prior anti-PD-1, anti-PD-L1 or anti-CTLA-4 therapy, and approximately 39% of the dose-escalation patients had been treated with checkpoint inhibitors. Partial responses occurred in three dose-escalation patients: two with cutaneous melanoma and one with hepatocellular carcinoma. Peripheral TCRbeta sequencing was intended to test whether TCR sequence diversity was altered and clonal T-cell expansion was caused by ivuxolimab. The paper reports the monotherapy dose-escalation portion (N = 52 patients) of the phase I ivuxolimab trial. General study outcomes and caveats: At doses of 0.1 to 3.0 mg/kg, clonal expansion of both CD4+ and CD8+ T cells in blood was seen between baseline and week 6. Low levels of normalized T-cell clonal expansion were also seen in some patients who did not respond. In the 0.1-3.0 mg/kg groups, partial responders had among the lowest normalized peripheral clonal expansion, particularly in CD8+ T cells. On average, CD8+ T cells showed more expanded clones than CD4+ T cells after ivuxolimab. The antigen specificity of the peripheral T cells that underwent clonal expansion was not determined.

Genomic DNA was isolated from the sorted cells so that the TCRbeta CDR3 region could be sequenced. The immunoSEQ Assay was used for sequencing of TCRbeta CDR3 regions. TCRdb retrieved this table from immuneACCESS and kept in-frame rearrangements only. Not all clones are present; in checked studies, unresolved V genes account for under half, and no reason is known for the remainder. This sample holds fewer than 40,000 clones; 82% were observed only once. The ten most abundant clones make up roughly 22% of the sample. The trial excluded patients who had a history of autoimmune disease or were on systemic immunosuppression. Peripheral blood for TCR sequencing was collected from all dose cohorts at baseline, on cycle 4 day 1, and on cycle 7 day 1. The samples were taken from a phase I, first-in-human, multicenter, open-label dose-escalation trial of ivuxolimab. Adults with locally advanced or metastatic melanoma, renal cell carcinoma, hepatocellular carcinoma or head and neck squamous cell carcinoma were enrolled in the trial. Before TCR sequencing, CD4+ T cells and CD8+ T cells were sorted from peripheral blood as separate populations.

In regard to this clone: This clone's antigen is unknown. No much larger clonotype is one base removed from it; base qualities were not supplied.

Here the sequenced sample was CD4+ or CD8+ T cells sorted from blood, taken in a trial of the OX40 agonist ivuxolimab. This receptor was taken from an adult with an advanced solid tumor such as melanoma, head and neck, liver or kidney cancer.

The CDR3 loop reads CAARLRDEGGEQYF. The sequenced DNA: TGTGCCGCAAGACTACGGGACGAGGGCGGCGAGCAGTACTTC. The chain links TRBV10-3 with TRBJ2-7; the D call could be TRBD1 or TRBD2, with each sharing 5 bases. Based on the germline V gene, the CDR1 and CDR2 sequences are ENHRY and SYGVKD. Spanning cysteine to phenylalanine, the CDR3 consists of 14 amino acids. The sequence is cut down to CDR3 DNA, 42 bases in frame from base 1. V was cut back by 11 bases and J by 6 bases, leaving a gap of 23 bases between them.